A single sample gave rise to the 5 T cell receptor beta chains below, sequenced in a study of metastatic and nonmetastatic thyroid tumors. Patients were all untreated before their thyroid surgery. TCRdb recomputed clones from the PCR reads via MiXCR. Of approximately 12,000 clones listed, around 33% are singletons. The sample comprised tumor tissue. The receptors stem from a male donor with papillary thyroid cancer or a benign thyroid nodule (not recorded which). Some clones in this sample may be carry-over from other donors' samples.

V is TRBV15 and J is TRBJ2-3; D gene uncertain. The CDR3 is 13 amino acids. Trimming cost V 0 bases and J 6 bases, with 7 bases left between them. CDR1 LNHNV and CDR2 YYDKDF come from the germline V gene (reference sequence). The CDR3 coding sequence is TGTGCCACCAGCAGAGATCGGGTCGATACGCAGTATTTT. This encodes CATSRDRVDTQYF. The variable domain in full, completed from reference TRBV15 and TRBJ2-3, reads DAMVIQNPRYQVTQFGKPVTLSCSQTLNHNVMYWYQQKSSQAPKLLFHYYDKDFNNEADTPDNFQSRRPNTSFCFLDIRSPGLGDTAMYLCATSRDRVDTQYFGPGTRLTVL.

The genes are TRBV19 and TRBJ1-1; 7 nucleotides align to TRBD1. Germline lookup yields CDR1 LNHDA and CDR2 SQIVND (reference sequence). The CDR3 sequence is 11 residues long. V trimming: 9 bases; J trimming: 9 bases; junction bases outside the gene matches: 7. The CDR3 is CASVGQFQAFF. The CDR3 bases are TGTGCCAGCGTGGGACAGTTCCAAGCTTTCTTT. The full variable domain, with the rest looked up from reference TRBV19 and TRBJ1-1, is DGGITQSPKYLFRKEGQNVTLSCEQNLNHDAMYWYRQDPGQGLRLIYYSQIVNDFQKGDIAEGYSVSREKKESFPLTVTSAQKNPTAFYLCASVGQFQAFFGQGTRLTVV.

J is TRBJ2-1 and V is TRBV28; 11 positions agree with TRBD2. V was pared by 6 bases and J by 7 bases, with 8 bases of the junction left unmatched. Germline V CDR1 and CDR2: MDHEN, SYDVKM. This CDR3 spans 15 amino acids. The CDR3 is CASRPTSGRRNEQFF. The CDR3 bases are TGTGCCAGCAGACCCACTAGCGGGAGACGTAATGAGCAGTTCTTC.

Ten or more counts support this clone. V and J are TRBV18 and TRBJ2-1, with 10 nucleotides matching TRBD1. Germline trimming cut 6 bases from V and 7 bases from J; bases unmatched to any gene: 9. Germline CDR1 and CDR2: KGHSH and LQKENI. This CDR3 contains 15 residues. CDR3 residues: CASSPDRGRTNEQFF. The CDR3 DNA is TGTGCCAGCTCCCCCGACAGGGGGCGGACGAATGAGCAGTTCTTC.

There are many counts of this clone. This chain connects TRBV4-1 to TRBJ1-1; tentative D call: TRBD1 (5 bases). Trimming took off 4 bases at V and 3 bases at J, with 18 bases between the two ends. Germline V gene lookup returns CDR1 MGHRA and CDR2 YSYEKL. The CDR3 spans 16 residues. CDR3 amino acids: CASSPQDRDGYTEAFF. CDR3 coding DNA: TGCGCCAGCAGCCCCCAGGACCGGGACGGATACACTGAAGCTTTCTTT.